A selection of T cell receptor beta chains follows, all from one sample in a study of cytotoxic CD8 clonotypes in ibrutinib-treated CLL. Clones were read by immunoSEQ multiplex PCR, and TCRdb kept only the in-frame ones, dropping some. The sample includes 130,000 to 150,000 clones, roughly three quarters of them seen just once. The sequences come from PBMCs, collected after 12 months of ibrutinib treatment. These receptors were taken from a human donor with chronic lymphocytic leukemia. CDR3s include the opening cysteine and the closing phenylalanine or tryptophan. A D gene is named only where the DNA matches it firmly. Clone size is given for some rows only: seen once, a few or many times, or a class if the clone is expanded.

few	TRBV7-9	-	TRBJ2-1	CASSLVVGGRYNEQFF	TGTGCCAGCAGCTTAGTTGTGGGAGGAAGGTACAATGAGCAGTTCTTC
-	TRBV6-5	-	TRBJ2-1	CASASGLGNEQFF	TGTGCCAGCGCCTCTGGTCTGGGGAATGAGCAGTTCTTC
-	TRBV5-1	-	TRBJ1-2	CASSSSGTNSYGYTF	TGCGCCAGCAGCTCCTCCGGGACAAACAGCTATGGCTACACCTTC
-	TRBV4-1	-	TRBJ2-2	CASSQEAQGRKLFF	TGCGCCAGCAGCCAAGAAGCACAGGGGAGGAAGCTGTTTTTT
-	TRBV7-2	-	TRBJ2-1	CASSPRTSADFYNEQFF	TGTGCCAGCAGCCCACGCACTTCGGCCGATTTCTACAATGAGCAGTTCTTC
-	TRBV5-1	-	TRBJ2-2	CASSLTLNTGELFF	TGCGCCAGCAGCCTCACCCTGAACACCGGGGAGCTGTTTTTT
-	TRBV5-1	-	TRBJ2-1	CASSHFGGPGNEQFF	TGCGCCAGCAGCCACTTCGGGGGGCCTGGCAATGAGCAGTTCTTC
few	TRBV5-6	-	TRBJ2-1	CASSLLLASMSAINNEQFF	TGTGCCAGCAGCTTGTTGCTAGCGTCGATGAGCGCGATCAACAATGAGCAGTTCTTC
once	TRBV15	-	TRBJ2-3	CATSGQRTWGDTQYF	TGTGCCACCAGCGGCCAGCGGACATGGGGGGATACGCAGTATTTT
-	TRBV7-9	-	TRBJ1-3	CASSLGAAGNTIYF	TGTGCCAGCAGCTTAGGTGCAGCTGGAAACACCATATATTTT
-	TRBV28	TRBD2	TRBJ2-2	CASSPNGLAVTGELFF	TGTGCCAGCAGTCCTAATGGACTAGCGGTTACCGGGGAGCTGTTTTTT
-	TRBV27	TRBD1	TRBJ2-4	CASRTRGQGKNIQYF	TGTGCCAGCCGCACCCGAGGACAGGGAAAAAACATTCAGTACTTC
-	TRBV5-1	TRBD1	TRBJ1-1	CASSLGPGQGAGTEAFF	TGCGCCAGCAGCTTGGGGCCGGGACAGGGGGCGGGCACTGAAGCTTTCTTT
-	TRBV28	-	TRBJ2-7	CASSLGGGLRDEQYF	TGTGCCAGCAGTTTGGGAGGCGGACTTCGGGACGAGCAGTACTTC
-	TRBV7-8	-	TRBJ2-3	CASSWGGGSTDTQYF	TGTGCCAGCAGCTGGGGGGGCGGGAGTACAGATACGCAGTATTTT
-	TRBV27	-	TRBJ2-5	CASSLEQVGPQETQYF	TGTGCCAGCAGTCTTGAACAGGTGGGGCCCCAAGAGACCCAGTACTTC
-	TRBV5-4	-	TRBJ1-1	CASSLYEGTEAFF	TGTGCCAGCAGCTTGTATGAGGGCACTGAAGCTTTCTTT
once	TRBV27	TRBD1	TRBJ2-7	CASSYGTVYEQYF	TGTGCCAGCAGTTATGGGACAGTCTACGAGCAGTACTTC
-	TRBV7-2	-	TRBJ2-1	CASSLVGGVDNEQFF	TGTGCCAGCAGCTTAGTTGGGGGAGTAGACAATGAGCAGTTCTTC
-	TRBV28	TRBD2	TRBJ2-7	CASSPEWREGHEQYF	TGTGCCAGCAGTCCCGAATGGCGGGAGGGCCACGAGCAGTACTTC
few	TRBV10-3	TRBD2	TRBJ2-5	CAISDHSGLAGVGRKETQYF	TGTGCCATCAGTGATCATAGTGGACTAGCGGGAGTAGGGAGAAAAGAGACCCAGTACTTC
-	TRBV7-6	-	TRBJ1-5	CASSLDSYNQPQHF	TGTGCCAGCAGCTTAGACAGTTACAATCAGCCCCAGCATTTT
few	TRBV7-8	TRBD1	TRBJ1-2	CASSLSGGYGYTF	TGTGCCAGCAGCTTATCAGGGGGCTATGGCTACACCTTC
-	TRBV6-5	-	TRBJ1-2	CASSYSYRAYGYTF	TGTGCCAGCAGTTACTCGTACAGGGCCTATGGCTACACCTTC
-	TRBV7-9	TRBD1	TRBJ1-2	CASSHGTGGGYTF	TGTGCCAGCAGCCACGGGACAGGGGGAGGCTACACCTTC
few	TRBV7-2	-	TRBJ1-5	CASSSGRSPQPQHF	TGTGCCAGCAGCTCAGGACGGTCCCCTCAGCCCCAGCATTTT
-	TRBV7-8	TRBD2	TRBJ2-7	CASSLLGLAEGYEQYF	TGTGCCAGCAGCTTACTGGGACTAGCGGAGGGCTACGAGCAGTACTTC
once	TRBV5-1	-	TRBJ1-2	CASSLAWNSGYGYTF	TGCGCCAGCAGCTTGGCATGGAATAGCGGGTATGGCTACACCTTC
-	TRBV28	-	TRBJ2-6	CASSLGLISGANVLTF	TGTGCCAGCAGTCTAGGACTGATCTCTGGGGCCAACGTCCTGACTTTC
few	TRBV6-1	-	TRBJ2-7	CASSEDRTRYEQYF	TGTGCCAGCAGTGAAGATCGAACACGATACGAGCAGTACTTC
-	TRBV9	TRBD2	TRBJ2-1	CASSVSAGEGYNEQFF	TGTGCCAGCAGCGTATCAGCGGGAGAAGGGTACAATGAGCAGTTCTTC
-	TRBV4-2	-	TRBJ2-1	CASSQEHFPIPQFF	TGTGCCAGCAGCCAAGAACACTTCCCGATCCCTCAGTTCTTC
-	TRBV19	-	TRBJ2-5	CASSITGNQETQYF	TGTGCCAGTAGTATCACAGGGAACCAAGAGACCCAGTACTTC
once	TRBV6-5	-	TRBJ2-5	CASSYSMAQARETQYF	TGTGCCAGCAGTTACTCGATGGCCCAGGCCAGAGAGACCCAGTACTTC
-	TRBV5-1	TRBD1	TRBJ2-7	CASSLVGGQEVLGEQYF	TGCGCCAGCAGCTTGGTCGGGGGACAGGAGGTTCTCGGCGAGCAGTACTTC
-	TRBV15	-	TRBJ1-3	CATSRALDSRSGNTIYF	TGTGCCACCAGCAGAGCTTTGGACAGTCGCTCTGGAAACACCATATATTTT
-	TRBV27	TRBD1	TRBJ2-5	CASSATYGTGIGETQYF	TGTGCCAGCAGTGCAACCTATGGGACAGGGATCGGAGAGACCCAGTACTTC
-	TRBV10-3	-	TRBJ2-7	CAISGERGAYEQYF	TGTGCCATCAGTGGGGAGCGCGGAGCGTACGAGCAGTACTTC
-	TRBV7-6	-	TRBJ2-7	CASSLGYQGSYEQYF	TGTGCCAGCAGCTTAGGTTATCAGGGATCGTACGAGCAGTACTTC
few	TRBV29-1	-	TRBJ2-6	CSVEDTRSGANVLTF	TGCAGCGTTGAAGATACGCGGTCTGGGGCCAACGTCCTGACTTTC
-	TRBV28	TRBD1	TRBJ1-2	CASNRDRVFGYTF	TGTGCCAGCAACCGGGACAGGGTGTTTGGCTACACCTTC
-	TRBV10-2	-	TRBJ2-2	CASSDGLTNTGELFF	TGCGCCAGCAGTGACGGACTCACGAACACCGGGGAGCTGTTTTTT
-	TRBV15	-	TRBJ1-4	CATSRDPGSEKLFF	TGTGCCACCAGCAGAGATCCGGGGAGTGAAAAACTGTTTTTT
-	TRBV11-2	-	TRBJ1-4	CASSFTTNEKLFF	TGTGCCAGCAGCTTTACAACTAATGAAAAACTGTTTTTT
few	TRBV18	TRBD1	TRBJ1-5	CASSPSGQALISNQPQHF	TGTGCCAGCTCACCATCGGGACAGGCTCTAATTAGCAATCAGCCCCAGCATTTT
few	TRBV30	-	TRBJ1-1	CAWSRDGNTEAFF	TGTGCCTGGAGCCGAGACGGGAACACTGAAGCTTTCTTT
-	TRBV18	-	TRBJ1-2	CASSPSQENYGYTF	TGTGCCAGCTCACCGTCGCAGGAAAACTATGGCTACACCTTC
once	TRBV5-1	TRBD1	TRBJ2-5	CASSGQGLQETQYF	TGCGCCAGCTCGGGACAGGGGCTCCAAGAGACCCAGTACTTC
-	TRBV4-3	TRBD2	TRBJ2-1	CASSPIAGTGGYNEQFF	TGCGCCAGCAGCCCTATAGCGGGAACTGGGGGGTACAATGAGCAGTTCTTC
-	TRBV28	TRBD1	TRBJ2-3	CASSSLQGVFYF	TGTGCCAGCAGTTCACTCCAGGGGGTCTTTTATTTT
-	TRBV5-8	TRBD2	TRBJ2-2	CASSLGGTSSTGELFF	TGTGCCAGCAGCTTGGGTGGGACTAGTTCCACCGGGGAGCTGTTTTTT
once	TRBV18	TRBD1	TRBJ1-1	CASSLTGVVNTEAFF	TGTGCCAGCTCACTAACAGGGGTAGTGAACACTGAAGCTTTCTTT
-	TRBV6-1	-	TRBJ2-1	CASERQGGSYNEQFF	TGTGCCAGCGAGCGGCAGGGGGGCTCCTACAATGAGCAGTTCTTC
-	TRBV2	TRBD2	TRBJ2-4	CASISAGERNIQYF	TGTGCCAGCATCTCAGCGGGAGAGAGGAACATTCAGTACTTC
-	TRBV9	-	TRBJ1-2	CASSVAGTSMQGGYGYTF	TGTGCCAGCAGCGTAGCGGGGACAAGTATGCAGGGAGGATATGGCTACACCTTC